Following are 5 T cell receptor beta chains from one sample sequenced in a study of beta chain features in type 1 diabetes. TCRB transcripts that were expressed got sequenced, as all of the isolated RNA had been reverse transcribed. Libraries were prepared by immunoSEQ multiplex PCR; TCRdb keeps only in-frame clonotypes and omits some of them. The table shows about 320,000 clones, with 11% to 15% occurring only once. Sequencing was performed on central memory CD4+ T cells from blood. These receptors were obtained from a man aged 30 to 45 in good health.

This clone has just a few counts. This chain connects TRBV27 to TRBJ2-3; D not resolved. Trimming took 4 bases from V and 9 from J, leaving 20 bases between them. There are 15 residues in the CDR3. Germline CDR1 is MNHEY and CDR2 is SMNVEV (reference sequence). The CDR3 sequence: CASSSVMTARGTQYF. For the CDR3, the DNA is TGTGCCAGCAGTTCAGTCATGACGGCGCGAGGAACGCAGTATTTT.

This clone was seen more than once but under ten times. CDR3 protein: CASSQGWGELEHTDTQYF. The CDR3 bases are TGTGCCAGCAGCCAAGGATGGGGGGAGCTGGAGCACACAGATACGCAGTATTTT. This sequence joins TRBV4-2 and TRBJ2-3; a weak D match, TRBD2 (6 bases). V was cut by 1 base and J by 2 bases, with 19 bases left in between. The CDR3 has 18 residues. Germline-derived CDR1 and CDR2 are LGHNA and YNFKEQ.

The chain uses TRBV7-3 and TRBJ2-5; 7 bases align to TRBD1. Germline-derived CDR1 and CDR2 are SGHTA and FQGTGA. There are 15 residues in the CDR3. V trimming: 1 base; J trimming: 2 bases; junction bases outside the gene matches: 4. CDR3 in DNA: TGTGCCAGCAGCTTAATGCCGGGACAGCAAGAGACCCAGTACTTC. This translates into CASSLMPGQQETQYF.

This rearrangement joins TRBV4-1 to TRBJ2-5, with 11 bases aligning to TRBD2. The CDR3 is made up of 17 amino acids. Germline values: CDR1 MGHRA, CDR2 YSYEKL. With V trimmed by 2 bases and J by 5 bases, 10 bases remained unmatched. CDR3 sequence (DNA): TGCGCCAGCAGCCAAAGTTCTACTAGCGGGAGTAGGGAGACCCAGTACTTC. It specifies CASSQSSTSGSRETQYF.

J is TRBJ2-1 and V is TRBV4-3; 8 bases are a match to TRBD2. From germline, CDR1 is LGHNA and CDR2 YSLEER. The CDR3 has 17 residues. With V trimmed by 6 bases and J by 1 base, 11 bases remained unmatched. The CDR3 DNA follows: TGCGCCAGCAGTAAAGGACTAGCCCAGGGGTCCTACAATGAGCAGTTCTTC. It yields the protein CASSKGLAQGSYNEQFF.